What follows are 32 T cell receptor beta chains derived from one specimen sequenced in a study of cytomegalovirus exposure and HLA in healthy donors. The PCR ran on 60 Vbeta and 13 Jbeta primers. Clones were read by immunoSEQ multiplex PCR, and TCRdb kept only the in-frame ones, dropping some. Seen here are approximately 150,000 clones, 65% to 85% observed once, and the top ten hold 7%. The sequenced material came from PBMCs. These receptors were obtained from a woman aged 25 to 39 in good health and CMV-seropositive.

In regard to this clone: One end of the junction fails to match germline, which may point to a read error. The chain recombines TRBV7-9 with TRBJ1-6; D not resolved. Germline CDR1 and CDR2: SEHNR and FQNEAQ (reference sequence). There are 15 residues in the CDR3. In DNA form, the CDR3 reads TGTTCCAGCAGCTCCTCCGTCCCGTTTTATTCACCCCTCCACTTT. Its protein is CSSSSSVPFYSPLHF.

The V gene is TRBV7-7, the J gene TRBJ1-4, with TRBD1 identical over 7 bases. Germline CDR1 and CDR2: SSHAT and FNYEAQ (reference sequence). This CDR3 region has 15 residues. V lost 4 bases and J lost 4; bases outside the gene matches: 6. CDR3 coding DNA: TGTGCCAGCAGCTCCGGGACAGTTCATAATGAAAAACTGTTTTTT. This sequence encodes CASSSGTVHNEKLFF.

The rearrangement uses TRBV6-5 and TRBJ2-2; 10 bases are shared with TRBD2. Trimming cost V 4 bases and J 1 base; bases outside gene matches: 0. CDR3 size: 15 residues. Germline CDR1 MNHEY, CDR2 SVGAGI. CDR3 loop: CASSLAGGNTGELFF. As DNA, the CDR3 is TGTGCCAGCAGTTTAGCGGGGGGGAACACCGGGGAGCTGTTTTTT.

This clone has more than one count but fewer than ten. The V and J genes are TRBV7-2 and TRBJ2-5; D remains ambiguous. Germline lookup yields CDR1 SGHTA and CDR2 FQGNSA. V lost 5 bases to trimming and J lost 2 bases, with 3 bases between them. The CDR3 contains 11 residues. CDR3 region: CASSPQETQYF. The CDR3 DNA sequence: TGTGCCAGCAGCCCACAAGAGACCCAGTACTTC.

V and J are TRBV10-3 and TRBJ1-5; TRBD1 might be the D (6 bases). The V end was cut by 2 bases, the J end by 7 bases, with 12 bases between. Germline V gene sequence: CDR1 ENHRY, CDR2 SYGVKD. The CDR3 is made up of 14 amino acids. CDR3 coding DNA: TGTGCCATCAGTGAGACAAACAGGGAACAGCCCCAGCATTTT. This gives the protein CAISETNREQPQHF.

The J gene is TRBJ2-3, the V gene TRBV5-1; 13 bases line up with TRBD2. The trim removed 4 bases at V and 0 bases at J, leaving 8 bases unmatched. The CDR3 spans 18 residues. Germline-derived CDR1 and CDR2 are SGHRS and YFSETQ. For the CDR3, the DNA is TGCGCCAGCAGCACGGGACTAGCGGGGACCCTTAGCACAGATACGCAGTATTTT. Its translation: CASSTGLAGTLSTDTQYF. Using reference TRBV5-1 and TRBJ2-3 for the parts outside the CDR3, the full variable domain is KAGVTQTPRYLIKTRGQQVTLSCSPISGHRSVSWYQQTPGQGLQFLFEYFSETQRNKGNFPGRFSGRQFSNSRSEMNVSTLELGDSALYLCASSTGLAGTLSTDTQYFGPGTRLTVL.

The genes are TRBV5-1 and TRBJ1-1, with 8 bases fitting TRBD1. The CDR3 consists of 15 residues. The germline V gene encodes CDR1 SGHRS and CDR2 YFSETQ. V lost 0 bases, J lost 6 bases, and 7 bases stayed unmatched. The CDR3: CASSLVGRGLAEAFF. Written as DNA, the CDR3 is TGCGCCAGCAGCTTGGTAGGCAGGGGGCTAGCTGAAGCTTTCTTT. Full variable domain (remainder filled in from reference TRBV5-1 and TRBJ1-1): KAGVTQTPRYLIKTRGQQVTLSCSPISGHRSVSWYQQTPGQGLQFLFEYFSETQRNKGNFPGRFSGRQFSNSRSEMNVSTLELGDSALYLCASSLVGRGLAEAFFGQGTRLTVV.

This sequence joins TRBV9 and TRBJ2-1, with TRBD1 matching over 9 bases. This CDR3 region has 14 residues. Per the germline V gene, CDR1 is SGDLS and CDR2 is YYNGEE. The V segment lost 6 bases and the J segment 5 bases; nucleotides outside the gene matches: 6. The CDR3 loop is CASTRTGENNEQFF. Here the CDR3 DNA reads TGTGCCAGCACCAGGACAGGGGAAAACAATGAGCAGTTCTTC.

This sequence joins TRBV9 and TRBJ1-2; 12 bases are shared with TRBD1. Germline assignment: CDR1 SGDLS and CDR2 YYNGEE. The length of the CDR3 is 14 residues. The junction had 5 bases not matched to a gene; V was cut back by 5 bases and J by 6 bases. CDR3 loop: CASSPGQGADGYTF. CDR3 coding DNA: TGTGCCAGCAGTCCGGGACAGGGGGCCGATGGCTACACCTTC.

This chain links TRBV5-1 with TRBJ2-1; 13 nucleotides line up with TRBD2. The CDR3 spans 16 residues. Germline-derived CDR1 and CDR2 are SGHRS and YFSETQ. J lost 8 bases, V lost 2 bases, and 7 bases had no gene match. The CDR3 protein is CASSFLLAGGSDEQFF. As DNA, the CDR3 is TGCGCCAGCAGCTTTTTACTAGCGGGGGGGTCCGATGAGCAGTTCTTC.

The chain is built from TRBV18 and TRBJ2-3; D uncertain. Per germline, CDR1 KGHSH and CDR2 LQKENI. Trimming took off 4 bases at V and 2 bases at J, with 13 bases between the two ends. The CDR3 consists of 15 residues. This CDR3 reads CASSLSSILTDTQYF. As DNA, the CDR3 is TGTGCCAGCTCACTCAGTAGCATCCTCACAGATACGCAGTATTTT.

V usage is TRBV7-3 and J usage is TRBJ2-1; 7 positions match TRBD1. Germline V gene lookup returns CDR1 SGHTA and CDR2 FQGTGA. This CDR3 spans 15 amino acids. Trimming took 3 bases from V and 2 from J; bases not matched to a gene: 4. CDR3 region: CASSFGQATYNEQFF. In nucleotides, the CDR3 is TGTGCCAGCAGCTTTGGACAGGCCACCTACAATGAGCAGTTCTTC.

The V call is TRBV10-3, the J call TRBJ1-1; 9 bases are shared with TRBD1. The germline gives CDR1 ENHRY, CDR2 SYGVKD. Losses at the gene ends were 7 bases for V and 1 base for J; bases not matched to a gene: 7. The CDR3 extends over 15 amino acids. CDR3 bases: TGTGCCATCAACAGGGACAGGGATGGGAACACTGAAGCTTTCTTT. This gives the protein CAINRDRDGNTEAFF.

J is TRBJ2-3 and V is TRBV7-3, with 15 bases aligning to TRBD2. The germline V gene encodes CDR1 SGHTA and CDR2 FQGTGA. Germline trimming cut 3 bases from V and 5 bases from J; bases unmatched to any gene: 3. The CDR3 is made up of 16 amino acids. This chain's CDR3 is CASSFGTSGGKDTQYF. DNA for the CDR3: TGTGCCAGCAGCTTTGGGACTAGCGGGGGGAAAGATACGCAGTATTTT.

The V and J genes are TRBV9 and TRBJ2-3; D is unresolved. Trimming removed 0 bases at V and 2 bases at J, with 7 bases between. The CDR3 totals 14 residues. Germline V gene lookup returns CDR1 SGDLS and CDR2 YYNGEE. CDR3 residues: CASSVDIVTDTQYF. The CDR3 DNA reads TGTGCCAGCAGCGTAGATATAGTCACAGATACGCAGTATTTT.

The chain recombines TRBV4-1 with TRBJ1-5; 7 bases match TRBD1. Trimming removed 0 bases from V and 7 bases from J; junction bases left unmatched: 12. CDR1 and CDR2 (germline): MGHRA, YSYEKL. The CDR3 loop spans 17 amino acids. CDR3 nucleotide sequence: TGCGCCAGCAGCCAAGATGACAGGGTAAGGGGTTGGCAGCCCCAGCATTTT. Translation: CASSQDDRVRGWQPQHF.

This chain connects TRBV4-3 to TRBJ2-1; TRBD2 agrees at 8 bases. Per the germline V gene, CDR1 is LGHNA and CDR2 is YSLEER. The CDR3 sequence is 16 residues long. J gave up 4 bases and V 1 base, and 6 bases lay outside the gene matches. The CDR3 protein is CASSQGLRGEYNEQFF. Written as DNA, the CDR3 is TGCGCCAGCAGCCAAGGCTTGCGGGGGGAGTACAATGAGCAGTTCTTC.

This clone showed up just once. The J gene is TRBJ2-3, the V gene TRBV7-2; 11 positions match TRBD2. Germline V gene data show CDR1 as SGHTA and CDR2 as FQGNSA. Trimming removed 1 base from V and 4 bases from J; junction bases left unmatched: 7. The CDR3 has 17 residues. The CDR3 here is CASSLVGTSGYPDTQYF. The CDR3 region has the DNA TGTGCCAGCAGCTTAGTAGGGACTAGCGGATATCCAGATACGCAGTATTTT.

The V gene is TRBV15, the J gene TRBJ2-2, with 7 bases identical to TRBD1. This CDR3 spans 16 amino acids. In germline, CDR1 is LNHNV, CDR2 YYDKDF (reference sequence). Trimming cost V 7 bases and J 3 bases; bases outside gene matches: 11. The CDR3 nucleotides read TGTGCCACCAAGGGGCTGGGTCAGGGGGACACCGGGGAGCTGTTTTTT. Protein product: CATKGLGQGDTGELFF.

Points on this clone: This same CDR3 is encoded by further DNA sequences in the sample. This chain uses TRBV6-5 with TRBJ2-3, with D maybe TRBD1 (5 bases). CDR3 length: 16 residues. The germline V gene has CDR1 MNHEY and CDR2 SVGAGI. V was pared by 0 bases and J by 3 bases, with 13 bases between. CDR3 nucleotide sequence: TGTGCCAGCAGTTACTCGTTGCCAGGGTCGACAGATACGCAGTATTTT. It encodes CASSYSLPGSTDTQYF.

The chain joins TRBV4-1 to TRBJ1-6; 7 nucleotides align to TRBD1. Germline V gene data show CDR1 as MGHRA and CDR2 as YSYEKL. V shed 0 bases, J shed 11 bases, and the junction held 4 bases outside the gene matches. CDR3 size: 14 residues. CDR3 bases: TGCGCCAGCAGCCAAGAGACAGGGCTCCCACCCCTCCACTTT. Translating it yields CASSQETGLPPLHF.

V and J are TRBV4-3 and TRBJ2-3, with D tentatively TRBD1 (6 bases). CDR1 LGHNA and CDR2 YSLEER come from the germline V gene. The CDR3 spans 15 residues. V lost 0 bases and J lost 1, with 8 bases in between. The DNA for the CDR3 is TGCGCCAGCAGCCAAGACAGGGGCGGCACAGATACGCAGTATTTT. Its protein product is CASSQDRGGTDTQYF.

V is TRBV4-3 and J is TRBJ2-3; D call uncertain. This CDR3 region has 18 residues. Germline-derived CDR1 and CDR2 are LGHNA and YSLEER. V was trimmed by 0 bases and J by 2 bases, leaving 18 bases between them. CDR3 protein: CASSQDRLRYSYTDTQYF. Here the CDR3 DNA reads TGCGCCAGCAGCCAAGATCGGCTGAGGTACTCCTACACAGATACGCAGTATTTT.

The chain's CDR3 is CASSLDSDQPQHF. The CDR3 nucleotides read TGTGCCAGCAGCTTGGACAGCGATCAGCCCCAGCATTTT. The genes are TRBV7-9 and TRBJ1-5; perhaps TRBD1 as D (6 bases). The CDR3 has 13 residues. Germline V gene lookup returns CDR1 SEHNR and CDR2 FQNEAQ (reference sequence). V was cut by 3 bases and J by 5 bases, with 8 bases left in between. The whole variable domain, remainder taken from reference TRBV7-9 and TRBJ1-5, is DTGVSQNPRHKITKRGQNVTFRCDPISEHNRLYWYRQTLGQGPEFLTYFQNEAQLEKSRLLSDRFSAERPKGSFSTLEIQRTEQGDSAMYLCASSLDSDQPQHFGDGTRLSIL.

This chain links TRBV7-2 with TRBJ2-1, with a tentative D call TRBD2 (5 bases). Germline V gene sequence: CDR1 SGHTA, CDR2 FQGNSA. CDR3 length: 16 residues. Trimming took off 1 base at V and 3 bases at J, with 13 bases between the two ends. This CDR3 is CASSLVSSDIYNEQFF. As DNA, the CDR3 is TGTGCCAGCAGCTTAGTGAGTAGCGACATCTACAATGAGCAGTTCTTC.

The chain carries TRBV6-5 and TRBJ1-1; D is unresolved. This CDR3 contains 16 residues. Looked up from germline, CDR1 is MNHEY and CDR2 is SVGAGI. The V end was cut by 0 bases, the J end by 0 bases, with 11 bases between. CDR3 DNA: TGTGCCAGCAGTTACTCGATACTCCTAATGAACACTGAAGCTTTCTTT. Protein product: CASSYSILLMNTEAFF.

As DNA, the CDR3 is TGCGCCAGCAGCCAGATACCCGGGACAGGTCTAGAGACCCAGTACTTC. As protein: CASSQIPGTGLETQYF. The rearrangement joins TRBV4-1 to TRBJ2-5, with 8 bases that match TRBD1. CDR1 and CDR2 from the germline V gene are MGHRA and YSYEKL. The ends lost 3 bases at V and 4 bases at J; junction bases unmatched: 10. The CDR3 consists of 16 residues.

This clone has only a few counts. V and J are TRBV19 and TRBJ2-5, with D tentatively TRBD1 (5 bases). Germline CDR1 is LNHDA and CDR2 is SQIVND (reference sequence). V was shortened by 10 bases and J by 4 bases, with 16 bases between the two germline ends. The length of the CDR3 is 13 residues. The DNA of the CDR3 is TGTGCCACCTCGCGCCCAGGGCTAGAGACCCAGTACTTC. Protein sequence: CATSRPGLETQYF.

The J gene is TRBJ2-4, the V gene TRBV5-1; D gene ambiguous. The CDR3 consists of 14 residues. The V and J ends lost 0 bases and 2 bases respectively, with 6 bases between them. Germline V CDR1 and CDR2: SGHRS, YFSETQ. CDR3 protein: CASSLDTTKNIQYF. DNA for the CDR3: TGCGCCAGCAGCTTGGATACAACCAAAAACATTCAGTACTTC.

The chain couples TRBV2 to TRBJ2-7; 9 bases agree with TRBD1. V shed 4 bases, J shed 1 base, and the junction held 2 bases outside the gene matches. Germline CDR1 and CDR2: SNHLY and FYNNEI. The length of the CDR3 is 14 residues. The CDR3 here is CASSGGTGSYEQYF. The CDR3 region has the DNA TGTGCCAGCAGTGGGGGGACAGGGTCCTACGAGCAGTACTTC.

J is TRBJ1-2 and V is TRBV18; D perhaps matches TRBD1 (6 bases). Germline values: CDR1 KGHSH, CDR2 LQKENI. V gave up 4 bases and J gave up 9 bases, with 24 bases separating them. The CDR3 consists of 16 residues. The CDR3 is CASSRDRIPILESYTF. The CDR3 nucleotides read TGTGCCAGCTCACGTGACAGGATTCCGATTCTGGAAAGCTACACCTTC.

The chain joins TRBV10-3 to TRBJ2-3; 10 nucleotides match TRBD2. The CDR3 has 14 amino acids. Germline assignment: CDR1 ENHRY and CDR2 SYGVKD. With V trimmed by 10 bases and J by 2 bases, 6 bases remained unmatched. CDR3 protein: CATKSGGVTDTQYF. The CDR3 coding sequence is TGTGCCACCAAAAGCGGGGGGGTCACAGATACGCAGTATTTT.